These 12 T cell receptor beta chains originate from one sample sequenced in a study of T cell repertoires in cytomegalovirus infection. TCRdb reanalysed the reads using MiXCR and keeps one entry per CDR3 protein. The sample consists of about 900,000 distinct CDR3 sequences, roughly 30% of them appearing once. No antigen has been identified for these receptors. The sequenced sample was cultured CD8+ T cells from PBMCs, obtained from culture after CMV antigen stimulation. The receptors shown here come from a human donor in good health (CMV status not recorded). Some clones in this sample may be carry-over from other donors' samples.

This clonotype was observed once. The V call is TRBV4-1, the J call TRBJ2-3; D call uncertain. Trimming pared 0 bases from V and 4 bases from J, leaving 11 bases between. CDR3 length equals 15 residues. Looked up from germline, CDR1 is MGHRA and CDR2 is YSYEKL. CDR3 sequence reads: CASSQDSSPADTQYF. The CDR3 coding sequence is TGCGCCAGCAGCCAAGATTCCTCTCCGGCAGATACGCAGTATTTT.

The chain uses TRBV6-5 and TRBJ1-1; 7 nucleotides agree with TRBD1. With 6 bases clipped from V and 5 bases from J, the junction kept 12 bases outside the gene matches. Germline lookup yields CDR1 MNHEY and CDR2 SVGAGI. There are 15 residues in the CDR3. The CDR3, as DNA: TGTGCCAGCAGAGTTCAGGGGGGCCCGGGAACTGAAGCTTTCTTT. Translating gives CASRVQGGPGTEAFF.

The chain uses TRBV7-2 and TRBJ2-5, with 10 positions matching TRBD2. In germline, CDR1 is SGHTA, CDR2 FQGNSA. This CDR3 contains 16 residues. With V trimmed by 4 bases and J by 9 bases, 14 bases remained unmatched. CDR3 residues: CASSSAQAGGIVSQYF. The CDR3 DNA sequence: TGTGCCAGCAGCTCAGCACAAGCGGGGGGGATAGTGTCCCAGTACTTC.

V gene TRBV12-3 or TRBV12-4 combines with J gene TRBJ1-5, with D uncertain. Trimming took off 8 bases at V and 0 bases at J, with 11 bases between the two ends. The CDR3 covers 14 residues. CDR3 amino acids: CASWSTSSNQPQHF. The CDR3 DNA is TGTGCCAGCTGGTCCACATCTAGCAATCAGCCCCAGCATTTT.

The sample holds many counts of this clonotype. This sequence joins TRBV7-9 and TRBJ2-4; TRBD1 matches 10 bases. After removal of 5 bases from V and 1 base from J, the junction contained 8 bases not matched to a gene. CDR3 size: 17 residues. The V gene's germline CDR1 is SEHNR and CDR2 FQNEAQ (reference sequence). The CDR3 sequence: CASSLSTGGAAKNIQYF. CDR3 nucleotide sequence: TGTGCCAGCAGCCTCTCGACAGGGGGCGCCGCCAAAAACATTCAGTACTTC. Supplemented by reference TRBV7-9 and TRBJ2-4, the full variable domain reads DTGVSQNPRHKITKRGQNVTFRCDPISEHNRLYWYRQTLGQGPEFLTYFQNEAQLEKSRLLSDRFSAERPKGSFSTLEIQRTEQGDSAMYLCASSLSTGGAAKNIQYFGAGTRLSVL.

This clonotype has just a few counts. V is TRBV12-3 or TRBV12-4 and J is TRBJ2-5; tentative D call: TRBD1 (6 bases). With 5 bases removed from V and 5 bases from J, the gap between germline ends came to 9 bases. The CDR3 sequence is 12 residues long. The CDR3 reads CASSHTGETQYF. For the CDR3, the DNA is TGTGCCAGCAGTCATACAGGGGAGACCCAGTACTTC.

This clonotype has only a few counts. V is TRBV24-1 and J is TRBJ1-5; 11 bases are a match to TRBD1. CDR1 and CDR2 from the germline V gene are KGHDR and SFDVKD. The CDR3 is 14 amino acids. V shed 9 bases, J shed 2 bases, and the junction held 2 bases outside the gene matches. The CDR3 DNA reads as TGTGCCACCGGACAGGGGGCAGGCAATCAGCCCCAGCATTTT. Protein: CATGQGAGNQPQHF.

This clonotype showed up many times. The V and J genes are TRBV7-3 and TRBJ2-5, with a possible D match to TRBD1 (6 bases). The CDR3 length is 15 residues. Germline V lookup: CDR1 SGHTA, CDR2 FQGTGA. V was pared by 2 bases and J by 2 bases, with 12 bases between. As DNA, the CDR3 is TGTGCCAGCAGCTTATATGGGACACCACAAGAGACCCAGTACTTC. It encodes CASSLYGTPQETQYF.

The rearrangement joins TRBV27 to TRBJ1-4, with D unclear. The germline V and J ends were trimmed by 6 bases and 0 bases, with 5 bases remaining between them. The CDR3 has 13 amino acids. Germline V lookup: CDR1 MNHEY, CDR2 SMNVEV (reference sequence). CDR3 sequence (DNA): TGTGCCAGCAGACGTTCAACTAATGAAAAACTGTTTTTT. Protein product: CASRRSTNEKLFF.

This clonotype appeared a few times. The chain links TRBV12-3 or TRBV12-4 to TRBJ2-1; 10 bases line up with TRBD2. The CDR3 is 16 amino acids. The trim removed 4 bases at V and 6 bases at J, leaving 9 bases unmatched. Here the CDR3 DNA reads TGTGCCAGCAGTTCCAGTCTAGCGGGGGTTTTCAATGAGCAGTTCTTC. It translates to CASSSSLAGVFNEQFF.

The sample holds many counts of this clonotype. V and J are TRBV7-9 and TRBJ2-3; D is perhaps TRBD2 (7 bases). V lost 5 bases to trimming and J lost 5 bases, with 17 bases between them. Germline values: CDR1 SEHNR, CDR2 FQNEAQ (reference sequence). CDR3 length: 15 amino acids. CDR3 in DNA: TGTGCCAGCAGCCTATCTCGGGGGGCAGGAGATACGCAGTATTTT. Amino acid sequence: CASSLSRGAGDTQYF.

This clonotype showed up just a few times. The chain combines TRBV7-2 with TRBJ2-4; D not resolved. Germline V CDR1 and CDR2: SGHTA, FQGNSA. V lost 6 bases and J 5 bases, leaving 8 bases between the germline ends. The CDR3 runs to 12 residues. CDR3 DNA sequence: TGTGCCAGCAGACCAATCGAAAACATTCAGTACTTC. This encodes CASRPIENIQYF.